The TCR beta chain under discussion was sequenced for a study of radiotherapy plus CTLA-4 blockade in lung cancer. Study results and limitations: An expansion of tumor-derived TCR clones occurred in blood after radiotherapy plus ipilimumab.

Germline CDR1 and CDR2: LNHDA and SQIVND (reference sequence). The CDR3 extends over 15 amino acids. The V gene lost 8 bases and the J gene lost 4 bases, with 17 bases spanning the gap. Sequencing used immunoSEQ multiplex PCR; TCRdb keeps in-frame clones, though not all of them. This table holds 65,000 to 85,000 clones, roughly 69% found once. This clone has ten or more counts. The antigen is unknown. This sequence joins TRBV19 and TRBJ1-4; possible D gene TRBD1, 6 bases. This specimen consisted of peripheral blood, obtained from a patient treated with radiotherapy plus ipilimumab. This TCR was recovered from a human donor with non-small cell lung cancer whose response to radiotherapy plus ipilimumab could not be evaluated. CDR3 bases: TGTGCCAGTCAAAACTCACAGGGCTATAATGAAAAACTGTTTTTT. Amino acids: CASQNSQGYNEKLFF. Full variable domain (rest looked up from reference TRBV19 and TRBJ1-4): DGGITQSPKYLFRKEGQNVTLSCEQNLNHDAMYWYRQDPGQGLRLIYYSQIVNDFQKGDIAEGYSVSREKKESFPLTVTSAQKNPTAFYLCASQNSQGYNEKLFFGSGTQLSVL.